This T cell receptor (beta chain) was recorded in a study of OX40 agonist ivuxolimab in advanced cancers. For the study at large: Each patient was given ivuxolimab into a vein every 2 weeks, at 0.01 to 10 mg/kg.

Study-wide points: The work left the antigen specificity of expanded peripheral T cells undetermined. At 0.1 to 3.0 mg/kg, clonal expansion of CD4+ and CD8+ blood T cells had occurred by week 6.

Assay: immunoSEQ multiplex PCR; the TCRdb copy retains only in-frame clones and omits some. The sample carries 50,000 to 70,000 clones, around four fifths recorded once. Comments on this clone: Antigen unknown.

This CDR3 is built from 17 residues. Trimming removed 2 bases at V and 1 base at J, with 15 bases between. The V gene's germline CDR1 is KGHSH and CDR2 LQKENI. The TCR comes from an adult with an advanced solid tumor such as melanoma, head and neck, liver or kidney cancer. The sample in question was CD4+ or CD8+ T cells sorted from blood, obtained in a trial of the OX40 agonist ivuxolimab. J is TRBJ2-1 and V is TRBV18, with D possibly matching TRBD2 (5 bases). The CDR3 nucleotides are TGTGCCAGCTCACCAGTTTCGGGGTTGGAGTCCTACAATGAGCAGTTCTTC. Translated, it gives CASSPVSGLESYNEQFF.